This entry lists 18 T cell receptor beta chains sequenced from one sample in a study of graft-versus-host responses after intestinal transplantation. Only in-frame clones appear in the TCRdb table, and some are missing; sequencing was by immunoSEQ multiplex PCR. The table has about 98,000 clones, 86% seen once. Sequenced material: PBMCs, taken 255 days after intestinal transplant. These receptors were obtained from a human patient who received an intestinal transplant, so some T cells may come from the graft donor.

This rearrangement joins TRBV2 to TRBJ1-2, with TRBD1 matching over 7 bases. The V and J ends lost 7 bases and 8 bases, in that order; junction bases with no gene match: 10. This CDR3 comprises 13 residues. Per the germline V gene, CDR1 is SNHLY and CDR2 is FYNNEI. The CDR3 DNA reads TGTGCCAGCAAGGAACAGGGGACGGAGGGCTACACCTTC. It yields the protein CASKEQGTEGYTF. Using reference TRBV2 and TRBJ1-2 for the parts outside the CDR3, the full variable domain is EPEVTQTPSHQVTQMGQEVILRCVPISNHLYFYWYRQILGQKVEFLVSFYNNEISEKSEIFDDQFSVERPDGSNFTLKIRSTKLEDSAMYFCASKEQGTEGYTFGSGTRLTVV.

This clone was observed a single time. This chain joins TRBV27 and TRBJ2-7; 8 positions match TRBD2. Germline V gene lookup returns CDR1 MNHEY and CDR2 SMNVEV (reference sequence). Losses at the gene ends were 5 bases for V and 2 bases for J; bases not matched to a gene: 8. This CDR3 has 15 residues. CDR3 sequence: CASSPTGTRPYEQYF. The CDR3 DNA reads as TGTGCCAGCAGTCCCACAGGGACTAGACCCTACGAGCAGTACTTC.

The V gene is TRBV6-4, the J gene TRBJ1-2, with TRBD1 identical over 7 bases. The V and J ends lost 1 base and 5 bases, in that order; junction bases with no gene match: 4. CDR1 MRHNA and CDR2 SNTAGT come from the germline V gene. CDR3 length: 14 amino acids. The CDR3 region is CASSDWNRGYGYTF. Here the CDR3 DNA reads TGTGCCAGCAGTGACTGGAACAGGGGATATGGCTACACCTTC.

V and J are TRBV6-1 and TRBJ1-2; D possibly corresponds to TRBD1 (6 bases). The germline V and J ends were trimmed by 2 bases and 5 bases, with 12 bases remaining between them. Looked up from germline, CDR1 is MNHNS and CDR2 is SASEGT. This CDR3 has 14 amino acids. The CDR3 nucleotides are TGTGCCAGCAGTGAAAGGGGGGAAGGGTATGGCTACACCTTC. Protein product: CASSERGEGYGYTF.

The chain joins TRBV2 to TRBJ1-6, with unresolved D. The CDR3 has 14 residues. V was clipped by 1 base and J by 7 bases, with 8 bases between them. Germline V gene data show CDR1 as SNHLY and CDR2 as FYNNEI. The CDR3 region has the DNA TGTGCCAGCAGTGAAGTCAGAGGGAATTCACCCCTCCACTTT. This translates into CASSEVRGNSPLHF. The full variable domain, its missing parts supplied by reference TRBV2 and TRBJ1-6, is EPEVTQTPSHQVTQMGQEVILRCVPISNHLYFYWYRQILGQKVEFLVSFYNNEISEKSEIFDDQFSVERPDGSNFTLKIRSTKLEDSAMYFCASSEVRGNSPLHFGNGTRLTVT.

The DNA for the CDR3 is TGTGCCTGGAGTGTACCCGGAGCCGGGGAGCTGTTTTTT. Residues: CAWSVPGAGELFF. This rearrangement joins TRBV30 to TRBJ2-2; no definite D call. The length of the CDR3 is 13 residues. Deletions cut 0 bases from V and 6 bases from J, with 8 bases between. Germline V gives CDR1 GTSNPN, CDR2 SVGIG (reference sequence).

The CDR3 loop is CSVTGGQTYEQYF. CDR3 sequence (DNA): TGCAGCGTGACAGGGGGCCAAACCTACGAGCAGTACTTC. This chain connects TRBV29-1 to TRBJ2-7; TRBD1 agrees at 10 bases. From germline, CDR1 is SQVTM and CDR2 ANQGSEA. After removal of 6 bases from V and 2 bases from J, the junction contained 4 bases not matched to a gene. This CDR3 has 13 residues.

This clone appeared once. V gene TRBV6-5 combines with J gene TRBJ1-1, with D hard to call. V was trimmed by 6 bases and J by 9 bases, leaving 17 bases between them. Looked up from germline, CDR1 is MNHEY and CDR2 is SVGAGI. The CDR3 loop spans 13 amino acids. This chain's CDR3 is CASRPNGRGKAFF. The CDR3 nucleotides read TGTGCCAGCAGACCCAACGGGAGAGGAAAAGCTTTCTTT.

The chain couples TRBV19 to TRBJ1-5; TRBD1 is a possible D gene (5 bases). V lost 5 bases and J lost 0, with 14 bases in between. The germline V gene has CDR1 LNHDA and CDR2 SQIVND (reference sequence). The CDR3 consists of 16 residues. CDR3 nucleotide sequence: TGTGCCAGTAGTTTGGTCAGGGTGCTTAGCAATCAGCCCCAGCATTTT. It yields the protein CASSLVRVLSNQPQHF.

J is TRBJ1-3 and V is TRBV27; TRBD2 aligns across 8 bases. The J call could be wrong; TRBJ2-2 is a better fit for the DNA end. CDR3 length equals 15 residues. CDR1 is MNHEY, CDR2 SMNVEV, per germline (reference sequence). The CDR3 sequence: CASSLSGGATGELFF. DNA of the CDR3: TGTGCCAGCAGTTTAAGCGGGGGAGCCACCGGGGAGCTGTTTTTT.

This sequence joins TRBV6-5 and TRBJ1-1, with D possibly matching TRBD1 (5 bases). Trimming stripped 9 bases from V and 2 bases from J, with 13 bases between. Germline assignment: CDR1 MNHEY and CDR2 SVGAGI. The CDR3 extends over 13 amino acids. The CDR3 sequence is CASSLTDNTEAFF. The CDR3 DNA sequence: TGTGCCAGTTCCCTGACAGACAACACTGAAGCTTTCTTT.

Only a few counts were recorded for this clone. The genes are TRBV11-3 and TRBJ2-2; 8 bases are a match to TRBD1. Germline V gene lookup returns CDR1 SGHNT and CDR2 YENEEA. Trimming removed 0 bases from V and 5 bases from J; junction bases left unmatched: 14. The CDR3 totals 19 residues. The chain's CDR3 is CASSLDPIYSGGATGELFF. The CDR3 nucleotides read TGTGCCAGCAGCTTAGACCCCATTTACTCAGGGGGCGCGACCGGGGAGCTGTTTTTT.

In this sample, this clone turned up once. The rearrangement links TRBV28 to TRBJ1-2; 8 bases fit TRBD1. The junction had 7 bases not matched to a gene; V was cut back by 2 bases and J by 2 bases. This CDR3 spans 16 amino acids. Per the germline V gene, CDR1 is MDHEN and CDR2 is SYDVKM. The CDR3 DNA reads as TGTGCCAGCAGTTTACGCCCCTCAGGGGGCAACTATGGCTACACCTTC. It specifies CASSLRPSGGNYGYTF.

V gene TRBV20-1 combines with J gene TRBJ1-2; D remains ambiguous. The CDR3 is made up of 11 amino acids. Trimming removed 0 bases at V and 9 bases at J, with 8 bases between. Germline CDR1 and CDR2: DFQATT and SNEGSKA (reference sequence). CDR3 sequence (DNA): TGCAGTGCTAGAGAGAGTCTGAGCTACACCTTC. Translation: CSARESLSYTF.

This chain links TRBV7-9 with TRBJ1-3; D is ambiguous. Germline V gives CDR1 SEHNR, CDR2 FQNEAQ (reference sequence). V lost 3 bases and J 7 bases, leaving 7 bases between the germline ends. This CDR3 contains 12 residues. In nucleotides, the CDR3 is TGTGCCAGCAGCTTGATTAGGAACACCATATATTTT. Translation gives CASSLIRNTIYF.

The chain combines TRBV6-1 with TRBJ2-5; 9 nucleotides agree with TRBD2. This CDR3 has 13 residues. Losses at the gene ends were 5 bases for V and 4 bases for J; bases not matched to a gene: 2. The germline gives CDR1 MNHNS, CDR2 SASEGT. CDR3 protein: CASSRLAAETQYF. DNA for the CDR3: TGTGCCAGCAGTAGACTAGCGGCAGAGACCCAGTACTTC.

The V call is TRBV18, the J call TRBJ2-7, with D unclear. The germline CDR1 and CDR2 sequences are KGHSH and LQKENI. Trimming removed 2 bases from V and 5 bases from J, with 10 bases in between. The CDR3 is 13 residues long. The CDR3 region is CASSPSPRNEQYV. CDR3 nucleotides: TGTGCCAGCTCACCATCTCCTAGAAACGAGCAGTACGTC.

The chain uses TRBV9 and TRBJ2-3; no reliable D call. Trimming shortened V by 0 bases and J by 2 bases, and 4 bases separated the two germline ends. Germline V gene data show CDR1 as SGDLS and CDR2 as YYNGEE. The CDR3 loop spans 13 amino acids. Written as DNA, the CDR3 is TGTGCCAGCAGCGTAGATCTCACAGATACGCAGTATTTT. This sequence encodes CASSVDLTDTQYF. The full variable domain, with the rest looked up from reference TRBV9 and TRBJ2-3, is DSGVTQTPKHLITATGQRVTLRCSPRSGDLSVYWYQQSLDQGLQFLIQYYNGEERAKGNILERFSAQQFPDLHSELNLSSLELGDSALYFCASSVDLTDTQYFGPGTRLTVL.